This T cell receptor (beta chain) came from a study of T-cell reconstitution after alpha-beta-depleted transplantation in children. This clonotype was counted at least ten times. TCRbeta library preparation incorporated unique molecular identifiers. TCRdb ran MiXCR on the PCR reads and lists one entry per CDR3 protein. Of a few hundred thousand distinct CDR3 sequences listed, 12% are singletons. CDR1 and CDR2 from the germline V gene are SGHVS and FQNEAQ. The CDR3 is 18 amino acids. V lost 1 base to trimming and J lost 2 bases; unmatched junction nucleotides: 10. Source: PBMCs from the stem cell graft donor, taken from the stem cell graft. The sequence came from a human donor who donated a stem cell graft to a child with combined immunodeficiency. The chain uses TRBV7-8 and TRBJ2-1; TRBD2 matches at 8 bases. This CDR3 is CASSLGYSGVPAYNEQFF. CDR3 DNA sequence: TGTGCCAGCAGCTTAGGTTATAGCGGGGTGCCCGCCTACAATGAGCAGTTCTTC.